This TCR beta chain was captured in a study of cytomegalovirus exposure and HLA in healthy donors. Study as a whole: A prior study identified 90 million to 120 million unique TCR beta sequences from 190 million or so T cells.

Trimming shortened V by 5 bases and J by 4 bases, and 11 bases separated the two germline ends. Germline CDR1 reads SGHDN; CDR2 reads FVKESK. The CDR3 contains 13 residues. With 60 Vbeta and 13 Jbeta primers, the PCR was carried out. Repertoires were generated with immunoSEQ multiplex PCR, while TCRdb's copy carries only in-frame clones and drops some. This table holds 150,000 to 200,000 clones, 75% to 90% found once. The donors comprised healthy bone marrow donors. This clonotype was obtained from a male donor in good health and CMV-seropositive. The chain uses TRBV14 and TRBJ1-2, with D uncertain. The source material was PBMCs. CDR3 amino acids: CASSYDILYGYTF. The CDR3 nucleotides are TGTGCCAGCAGCTACGACATACTCTATGGCTACACCTTC.